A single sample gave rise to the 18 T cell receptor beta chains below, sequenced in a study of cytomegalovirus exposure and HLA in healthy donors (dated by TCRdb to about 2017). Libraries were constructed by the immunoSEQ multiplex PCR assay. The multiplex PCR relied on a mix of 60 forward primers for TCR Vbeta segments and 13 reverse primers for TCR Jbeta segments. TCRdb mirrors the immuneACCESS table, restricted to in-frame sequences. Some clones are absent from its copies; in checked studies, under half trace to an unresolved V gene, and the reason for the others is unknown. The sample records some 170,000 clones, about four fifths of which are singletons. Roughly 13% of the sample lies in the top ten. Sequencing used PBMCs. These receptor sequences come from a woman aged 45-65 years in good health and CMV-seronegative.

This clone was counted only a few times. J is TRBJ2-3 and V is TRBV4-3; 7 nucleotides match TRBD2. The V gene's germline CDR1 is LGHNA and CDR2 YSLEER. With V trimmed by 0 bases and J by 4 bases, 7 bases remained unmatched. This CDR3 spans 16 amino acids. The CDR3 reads CASSQDYRGEADTQYF. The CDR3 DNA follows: TGCGCCAGCAGCCAAGATTATCGGGGGGAGGCAGATACGCAGTATTTT.

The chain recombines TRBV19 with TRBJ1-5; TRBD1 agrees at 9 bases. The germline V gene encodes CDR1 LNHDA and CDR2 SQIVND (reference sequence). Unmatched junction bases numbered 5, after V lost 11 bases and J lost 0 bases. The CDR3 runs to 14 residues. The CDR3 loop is CAGGDRVSNQPQHF. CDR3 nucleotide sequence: TGTGCCGGAGGGGACAGGGTTAGCAATCAGCCCCAGCATTTT.

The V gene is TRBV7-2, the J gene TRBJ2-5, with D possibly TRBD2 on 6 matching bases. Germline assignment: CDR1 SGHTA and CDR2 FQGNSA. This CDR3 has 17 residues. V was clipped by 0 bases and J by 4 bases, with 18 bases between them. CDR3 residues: CASSLAGRGETRETQYF. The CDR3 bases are TGTGCCAGCAGCTTAGCCGGTCGCGGGGAGACTAGAGAGACCCAGTACTTC.

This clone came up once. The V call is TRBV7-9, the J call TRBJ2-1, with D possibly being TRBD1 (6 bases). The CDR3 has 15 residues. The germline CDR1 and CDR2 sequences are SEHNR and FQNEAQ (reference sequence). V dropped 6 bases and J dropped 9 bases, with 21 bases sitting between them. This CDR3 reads CASRPPQGKSLEQFF. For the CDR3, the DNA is TGTGCCAGCAGGCCCCCACAGGGTAAAAGTCTTGAGCAGTTCTTC.

For the CDR3, the DNA is TGTGCCAGCAGTTACCAGGCTAACTATGGCTACACCTTC. As protein: CASSYQANYGYTF. The chain carries TRBV6-5 and TRBJ1-2; D remains unclear. CDR1 and CDR2 (germline): MNHEY, SVGAGI. The CDR3 is 13 amino acids. Trimming pared 2 bases from V and 0 bases from J, leaving 4 bases between.

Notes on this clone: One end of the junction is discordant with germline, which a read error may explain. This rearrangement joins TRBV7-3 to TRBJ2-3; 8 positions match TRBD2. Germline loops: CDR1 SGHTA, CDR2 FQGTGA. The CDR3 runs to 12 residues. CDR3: CASSPTSAGRAF. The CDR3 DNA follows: TGTGCCAGCAGCCCGACTAGCGCCGGCAGGGCTTTT.

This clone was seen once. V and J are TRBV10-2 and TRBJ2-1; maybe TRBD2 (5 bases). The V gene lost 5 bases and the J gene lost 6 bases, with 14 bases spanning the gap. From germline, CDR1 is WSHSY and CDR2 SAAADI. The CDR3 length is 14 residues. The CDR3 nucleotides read TGCGCCAGCAGTAACGGGTGGCGGGCCAATGAGCAGTTCTTC. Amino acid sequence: CASSNGWRANEQFF.

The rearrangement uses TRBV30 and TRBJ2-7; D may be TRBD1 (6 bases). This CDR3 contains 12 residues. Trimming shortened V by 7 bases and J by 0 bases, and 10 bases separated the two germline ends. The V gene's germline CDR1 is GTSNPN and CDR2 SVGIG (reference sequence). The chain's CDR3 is CALDRSSYEQYF. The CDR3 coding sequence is TGTGCCTTAGACAGGAGCTCCTACGAGCAGTACTTC.

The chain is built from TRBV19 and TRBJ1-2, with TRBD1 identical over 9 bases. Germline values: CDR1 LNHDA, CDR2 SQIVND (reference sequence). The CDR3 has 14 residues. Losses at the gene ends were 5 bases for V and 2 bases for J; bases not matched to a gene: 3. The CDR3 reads CASSEQGANYGYTF. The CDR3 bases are TGTGCCAGTAGTGAACAGGGGGCGAACTATGGCTACACCTTC.

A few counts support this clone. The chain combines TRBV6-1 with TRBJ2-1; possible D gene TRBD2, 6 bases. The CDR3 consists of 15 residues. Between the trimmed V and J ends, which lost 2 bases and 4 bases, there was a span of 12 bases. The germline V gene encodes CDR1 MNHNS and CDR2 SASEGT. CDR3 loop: CASSELAEGYNEQFF. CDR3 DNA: TGTGCCAGCAGTGAACTGGCGGAGGGGTACAATGAGCAGTTCTTC.

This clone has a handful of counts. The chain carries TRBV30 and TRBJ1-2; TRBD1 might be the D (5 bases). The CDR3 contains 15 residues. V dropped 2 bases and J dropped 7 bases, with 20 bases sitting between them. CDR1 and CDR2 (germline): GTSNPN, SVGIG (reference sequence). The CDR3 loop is CAWSKGFRGFAGYTF. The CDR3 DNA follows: TGTGCCTGGAGTAAAGGGTTTAGGGGCTTCGCTGGCTACACCTTC.

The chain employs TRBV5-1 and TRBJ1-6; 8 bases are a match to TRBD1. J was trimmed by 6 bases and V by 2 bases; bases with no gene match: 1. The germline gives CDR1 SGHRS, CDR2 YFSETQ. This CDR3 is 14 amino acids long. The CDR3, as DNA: TGCGCCAGCAGCTTCGGGACAGGTAATTCACCCCTCCACTTT. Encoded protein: CASSFGTGNSPLHF.

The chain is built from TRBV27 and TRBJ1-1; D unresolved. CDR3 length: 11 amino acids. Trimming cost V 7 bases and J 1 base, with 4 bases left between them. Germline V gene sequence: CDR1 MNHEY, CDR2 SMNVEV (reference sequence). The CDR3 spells CASKQNTEAFF. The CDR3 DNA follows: TGTGCCAGCAAACAGAACACTGAAGCTTTCTTT.

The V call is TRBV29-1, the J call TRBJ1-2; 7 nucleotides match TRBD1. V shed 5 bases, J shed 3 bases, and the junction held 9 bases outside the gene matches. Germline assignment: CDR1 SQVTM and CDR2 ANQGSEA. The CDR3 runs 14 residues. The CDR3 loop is CSVNAEGADYGYTF. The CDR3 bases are TGCAGCGTTAACGCAGAGGGGGCAGACTATGGCTACACCTTC.

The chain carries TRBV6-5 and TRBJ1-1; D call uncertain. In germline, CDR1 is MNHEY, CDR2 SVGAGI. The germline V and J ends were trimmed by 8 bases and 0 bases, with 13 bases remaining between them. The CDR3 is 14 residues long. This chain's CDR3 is CASQSRSLNTEAFF. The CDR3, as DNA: TGTGCCAGCCAAAGTCGGTCTCTGAACACTGAAGCTTTCTTT.

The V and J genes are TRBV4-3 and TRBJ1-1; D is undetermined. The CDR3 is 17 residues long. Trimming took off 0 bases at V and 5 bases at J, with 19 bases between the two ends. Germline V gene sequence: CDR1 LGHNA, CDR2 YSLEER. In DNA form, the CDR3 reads TGCGCCAGCAGCCAAGATTACGTGGTCCTCCACGGGACTGAAGCTTTCTTT. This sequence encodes CASSQDYVVLHGTEAFF.

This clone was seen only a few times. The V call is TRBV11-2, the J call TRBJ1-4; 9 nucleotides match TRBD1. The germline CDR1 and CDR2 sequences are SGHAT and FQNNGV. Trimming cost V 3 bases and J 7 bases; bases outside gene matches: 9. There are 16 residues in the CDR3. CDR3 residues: CASSFNLAGQGEKLFF. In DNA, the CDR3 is TGTGCCAGCAGCTTCAATCTGGCGGGACAGGGTGAAAAACTGTTTTTT.

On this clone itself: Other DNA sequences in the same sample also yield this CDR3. The CDR3 DNA follows: TGCGCCAGCAGCCAAGATCGGGGTAACTATGGCTACACCTTC. This translates into CASSQDRGNYGYTF. The V call is TRBV4-3, the J call TRBJ1-2; D unresolved. The CDR3 length is 14 residues. The germline gives CDR1 LGHNA, CDR2 YSLEER. Trimming shortened V by 0 bases and J by 1 base, and 6 bases separated the two germline ends.